These 28 T cell receptor beta chains were sequenced from one sample in a study of T cells in localized non-small cell lung cancer. Here immunoSEQ multiplex PCR was the method, and the copy in TCRdb shows in-frame clones only, minus some. This sample has some 10,000 clones, with under 55% found just once. The starting material was lymph node tissue, obtained before any cancer treatment. All receptors come from a woman aged 40 to 75 with stage I lung adenocarcinoma.

In this sample, this clone turned up a few times. The chain links TRBV6-7 to TRBJ1-2; perhaps TRBD1 as D (6 bases). TRBV6-7 is designated an ORF whose function remains uncertain. The CDR3 spans 13 residues. Trimming took 5 bases from V and 4 from J, leaving 11 bases between them. The CDR3 coding sequence is TGTGCCAGCAGTGACACAGGGATCTATGGCTACACCTTC. Its translation is CASSDTGIYGYTF.

To note about this clone: At one of its ends the junction is not consistent with the germline gene, which may arise from a read error. The genes are TRBV6-8 and TRBJ1-1; D ambiguous. Germline V gene lookup returns CDR1 MNHGY and CDR2 SAAAGT. CDR3 length equals 13 residues. CDR3 protein: CASSYSENTEAFF. The CDR3 region has the DNA TGTGCCAGCAGTTACTCGGAGAACACTGAAGCTTTTTTT.

V usage is TRBV7-5 and J usage is TRBJ1-5. TRBV7-5 is classified as a pseudogene. The CDR3 is 14 residues long. CDR3 protein: CASRGGQDNQPQHF. In DNA, the CDR3 is TGTGCCAGTAGAGGCGGCCAGGACAATCAGCCCCAGCATTTT.

The J gene is TRBJ1-1, the V gene TRBV19, with D possibly being TRBD1 (5 bases). V was trimmed by 3 bases and J by 4 bases, leaving 9 bases between them. CDR3 length: 13 amino acids. Germline V gene sequence: CDR1 LNHDA, CDR2 SQIVND (reference sequence). In DNA, the CDR3 is TGTGCCAGTAGTATCTGGGGGAGCACTGAAGCTTTCTTT. Protein sequence: CASSIWGSTEAFF.

V usage is TRBV6-8 and J usage is TRBJ2-3, with D possibly being TRBD1 (5 bases). CDR3 length: 15 amino acids. Trimming took 6 bases from V and 1 from J, leaving 14 bases between them. Germline values: CDR1 MNHGY, CDR2 SAAAGT. For the CDR3, the DNA is TGTGCCAGCAGGCCTAGACAGTGGCGCACAGATACGCAGTATTTT. Protein product: CASRPRQWRTDTQYF.

The chain uses TRBV19 and TRBJ1-1; D is unresolved. This CDR3 spans 13 amino acids. V lost 7 bases to trimming and J lost 0 bases, with 9 bases between them. The germline V gene has CDR1 LNHDA and CDR2 SQIVND (reference sequence). The CDR3 coding sequence is TGTGCCAGTACCGTTTCGATGAACACTGAAGCTTTCTTT. Its translation is CASTVSMNTEAFF.

V gene TRBV18 combines with J gene TRBJ1-2; D may be TRBD1 (6 bases). The CDR3 has 13 amino acids. Trimming pared 4 bases from V and 4 bases from J, leaving 10 bases between. CDR1 is KGHSH, CDR2 LQKENI, per germline. CDR3 in DNA: TGTGCCAGCTCACAGGGGGGAGGCTATGGCTACACCTTC. This sequence encodes CASSQGGGYGYTF.

Only a few counts were recorded for this clone. The genes are TRBV11-3 and TRBJ1-1; tentatively, D is TRBD1 (5 bases). V was trimmed by 1 base and J by 10 bases, leaving 16 bases between them. Germline CDR1 and CDR2: SGHNT and YENEEA. This CDR3 has 14 residues. CDR3: CASSLGDDFSAAFF. CDR3 sequence (DNA): TGTGCCAGCAGCTTAGGGGACGATTTCAGCGCAGCTTTCTTT.

This clone was counted once. The CDR3, as DNA: TGTGCCAGTAGTATGACAGGCCTTTCCTCTGGAAACACCATATATTTT. Encoded protein: CASSMTGLSSGNTIYF. The gene calls are TRBV19 and TRBJ1-3, with D perhaps TRBD1 (6 bases). Germline lookup yields CDR1 LNHDA and CDR2 SQIVND (reference sequence). Trimming stripped 3 bases from V and 0 bases from J, with 12 bases between. CDR3 length: 16 amino acids.

This clone has more than one count but fewer than ten. Here the CDR3 reads CAIRDDRATEAFF. The CDR3 nucleotides are TGTGCCATCAGGGACGACAGGGCCACTGAAGCTTTCTTT. The genes are TRBV6-8 and TRBJ1-1, with 7 bases aligning to TRBD1. Germline V gives CDR1 MNHGY, CDR2 SAAAGT. V lost 10 bases to trimming and J lost 4 bases; unmatched junction nucleotides: 9. This CDR3 spans 13 amino acids.

The chain joins TRBV19 to TRBJ1-6; D is unclear. CDR1 LNHDA and CDR2 SQIVND come from the germline V gene (reference sequence). Trimming removed 5 bases at V and 5 bases at J, with 10 bases between. The CDR3 is 14 amino acids. CDR3 region: CASSPGGDNSPLHF. In nucleotides, the CDR3 is TGTGCCAGTAGTCCGGGCGGGGATAATTCACCCCTCCACTTT.

As for this clone: At one of its ends the junction is not consistent with the germline gene, which may arise from a read error. This chain links TRBV6-8 with TRBJ1-2; D uncertain. The CDR3 runs 12 residues. Per the germline V gene, CDR1 is MNHGY and CDR2 is SAAAGT. The CDR3 region is CATSRVPYGYTF. In nucleotides, the CDR3 is TGTGCCACCAGTAGGGTCCCCTATGGCTACACCTTC.

This clone appeared a few times. The rearrangement joins TRBV6-1 to TRBJ2-7; D is perhaps TRBD2 (7 bases). Looked up from germline, CDR1 is MNHNS and CDR2 is SASEGT. Trimming removed 1 base at V and 5 bases at J, with 12 bases between. This CDR3 contains 14 residues. In DNA, the CDR3 is TGTGCCAGCAGTGAAGTAGGGGGGGTTGACGAGCAGTACTTC. Residues: CASSEVGGVDEQYF.

V and J are TRBV11-3 and TRBJ2-1; 9 bases align to TRBD2. Trimming took 0 bases from V and 15 from J; bases not matched to a gene: 9. This CDR3 region has 14 residues. Germline loops: CDR1 SGHNT, CDR2 YENEEA. The DNA of the CDR3 is TGTGCCAGCAGCTTAGATATTAGCGGGGGCAGAGGGTTCTTC. It translates to CASSLDISGGRGFF.

This clone was observed a few times. The J gene is TRBJ2-3, the V gene TRBV5-1, with no clear D. This CDR3 is 14 amino acids long. Germline CDR1 reads SGHRS; CDR2 reads YFSETQ. V gave up 0 bases and J gave up 1 base, with 6 bases separating them. This CDR3 reads CASSLVGRTDTQYF. CDR3 in DNA: TGCGCCAGCAGCTTGGTAGGGCGCACAGATACGCAGTATTTT.

V usage is TRBV19 and J usage is TRBJ2-5; D possibly corresponds to TRBD2 (6 bases). The V and J ends lost 1 base and 2 bases respectively, with 14 bases between them. CDR3 length equals 16 residues. Germline V CDR1 and CDR2: LNHDA, SQIVND (reference sequence). The DNA for the CDR3 is TGTGCCAGTAGTATAGGCCGGGACTCCCCTCAAGAGACCCAGTACTTC. It yields the protein CASSIGRDSPQETQYF.

This clone was recorded a few times. This chain joins TRBV19 and TRBJ2-2, with D unclear. Germline V gene data show CDR1 as LNHDA and CDR2 as SQIVND (reference sequence). This CDR3 is 14 amino acids long. The V gene lost 5 bases and the J gene lost 6 bases, with 13 bases spanning the gap. CDR3 amino acids: CASSYRAQAGELFF. The CDR3 coding sequence is TGTGCCAGTAGTTATCGTGCCCAGGCCGGGGAGCTGTTTTTT.

This chain links TRBV19 with TRBJ1-2; 8 bases line up with TRBD1. J was trimmed by 4 bases and V by 9 bases; bases with no gene match: 4. The CDR3 extends over 12 amino acids. Germline V gene lookup returns CDR1 LNHDA and CDR2 SQIVND (reference sequence). The CDR3 is CASSDRGYGYTF. Here the CDR3 DNA reads TGTGCCAGCTCCGACAGGGGCTATGGCTACACCTTC.

J is TRBJ1-3 and V is TRBV6-8, with D unresolved. Trimming removed 8 bases at V and 0 bases at J, with 8 bases between. Germline V gives CDR1 MNHGY, CDR2 SAAAGT. There are 13 residues in the CDR3. In nucleotides, the CDR3 is TGTGCCAGCCACCATGACTCTGGAAACACCATATATTTT. Translated, it gives CASHHDSGNTIYF.

Comment on this clone: Other DNA sequences in the sample encode the same CDR3. V is TRBV29-1 and J is TRBJ2-6, with TRBD1 as a possible D gene (6 bases). The CDR3 sequence is 16 residues long. V lost 7 bases and J 0 bases, leaving 16 bases between the germline ends. Per germline, CDR1 SQVTM and CDR2 ANQGSEA. The CDR3 nucleotides read TGCAGCGCCAGCCGGGACACCGACTCTGGGGCCAACGTCCTGACTTTC. Its translation: CSASRDTDSGANVLTF. The variable domain in full, completed from reference TRBV29-1 and TRBJ2-6, reads SAVISQKPSRDICQRGTSLTIQCQVDSQVTMMFWYRQQPGQSLTLIATANQGSEATYESGFVIDKFPISRPNLTFSTLTVSNMSPEDSSIYLCSASRDTDSGANVLTFGAGSRLTVL.

The rearrangement links TRBV19 to TRBJ1-1; D unresolved. Deletions cut 3 bases from V and 6 bases from J, with 14 bases between. CDR1 and CDR2 from the germline V gene are LNHDA and SQIVND (reference sequence). CDR3 length equals 14 residues. The CDR3 nucleotides read TGTGCCAGTAGTATGACCGGAAAAGGCCCTGAAGCTTTCTTT. It encodes CASSMTGKGPEAFF.

This clone was detected once. The chain combines TRBV23-1 with TRBJ2-1, with unresolved D. TRBV23-1 is an open reading frame, and its role is uncertain. V lost 2 bases and J lost 5, with 16 bases in between. The CDR3 runs 16 residues. The CDR3: CASSQLSSSANNEQFF. The CDR3 DNA sequence: TGCGCCAGCAGTCAACTATCGAGTTCGGCTAACAATGAGCAGTTCTTC.

This clone turned up a few times. The chain links TRBV4-1 to TRBJ1-1; weak D call: TRBD1 (6 bases). Trimming cost V 4 bases and J 6 bases, with 21 bases left between them. The CDR3 runs to 16 residues. Germline V CDR1 and CDR2: MGHRA, YSYEKL. CDR3 region: CASSRFVQGFEAEAFF. DNA for the CDR3: TGCGCCAGCAGCCGCTTTGTACAGGGATTTGAGGCTGAAGCTTTCTTT.

This clone was observed many times. The V call is TRBV4-1, the J call TRBJ1-2; 8 nucleotides agree with TRBD1. The CDR3 spans 16 residues. The germline CDR1 and CDR2 sequences are MGHRA and YSYEKL. V shed 2 bases and J 8 bases; nucleotides not matched to a gene: 13. For the CDR3, the DNA is TGCGCCAGCAGCCAACCCACCACGACAGGGGTTGGAGGCTACACCTTC. Protein sequence: CASSQPTTTGVGGYTF.

This chain connects TRBV19 to TRBJ1-1; TRBD1 is a possible D gene (5 bases). The CDR3 runs to 13 residues. V was trimmed by 4 bases and J by 1 base, leaving 7 bases between them. The germline V gene encodes CDR1 LNHDA and CDR2 SQIVND (reference sequence). CDR3 amino acids: CASSTQGNTEAFF. The DNA of the CDR3 is TGTGCCAGTAGTACGCAGGGGAACACTGAAGCTTTCTTT.

The rearrangement joins TRBV9 to TRBJ2-6; tentatively, D is TRBD2 (5 bases). V lost 5 bases and J 0 bases, leaving 15 bases between the germline ends. The CDR3 is 17 amino acids. Germline CDR1 is SGDLS and CDR2 is YYNGEE. CDR3 in DNA: TGTGCCAGCAGTGTAAGGACGGGGAACTCTGGGGCCAACGTCCTGACTTTC. Residues: CASSVRTGNSGANVLTF.

The J gene is TRBJ2-5, the V gene TRBV6-8; 7 bases line up with TRBD2. This CDR3 region has 13 residues. Germline CDR1 reads MNHGY; CDR2 reads SAAAGT. Trimming at V came to 8 bases and at J to 2 bases, leaving 5 bases not matched to a gene. CDR3 residues: CASGRGEQETQYF. CDR3 nucleotide sequence: TGTGCCAGCGGACGGGGGGAACAAGAGACCCAGTACTTC.

The chain couples TRBV19 to TRBJ1-1, with 7 bases matching TRBD1. The CDR3 is 14 amino acids. V lost 6 bases to trimming and J lost 0 bases; unmatched junction nucleotides: 4. Germline loops: CDR1 LNHDA, CDR2 SQIVND (reference sequence). The CDR3 bases are TGTGCCAGTAGCCGGGACAGAGTGAACACTGAAGCTTTCTTT. Its translation is CASSRDRVNTEAFF.